These 27 T cell receptor beta chains originate from one sample sequenced in a study of blood T cell repertoires in COVID-19. Measured with immunoSEQ multiplex PCR; TCRdb has only the in-frame clones, and not every one. The sample lists about 80,000 clones; around 79% were seen once. Sequenced input: peripheral blood. The receptor set was obtained from an elderly man with acute or convalescent COVID-19.

V usage is TRBV7-9 and J usage is TRBJ1-5; D remains ambiguous. The V end lost 3 bases, the J end lost 6 bases, and 9 bases lay between the germline ends. This CDR3 has 13 residues. Germline loops: CDR1 SEHNR, CDR2 FQNEAQ (reference sequence). This chain's CDR3 is CASSLEGSQPQHF. The DNA for the CDR3 is TGTGCCAGCAGCTTGGAAGGGAGTCAGCCCCAGCATTTT.

The rearrangement joins TRBV4-2 to TRBJ2-1; 7 bases fit TRBD1. V lost 1 base, J lost 7 bases, and 10 bases stayed unmatched. Germline CDR1 LGHNA, CDR2 YNFKEQ. This CDR3 is 16 amino acids long. CDR3 in amino acids: CASSQVVRGKGNEQFF. DNA of the CDR3: TGTGCCAGCAGCCAAGTAGTCAGGGGGAAAGGGAATGAGCAGTTCTTC.

The DNA of the CDR3 is TGTGCCAGCAGTCCAGGGGGCGCTGGGGGTTCACCCCTCCACTTT. Protein product: CASSPGGAGGSPLHF. This chain uses TRBV27 with TRBJ1-6; TRBD1 aligns across 8 bases. Germline V gene lookup returns CDR1 MNHEY and CDR2 SMNVEV (reference sequence). V dropped 5 bases and J dropped 9; count of bases not matched to a gene: 9. The CDR3 length is 15 residues.

The CDR3 here is CAISPGGREGEKLFF. The DNA of the CDR3 is TGTGCCATCAGTCCTGGGGGCAGGGAGGGTGAAAAACTGTTTTTT. The J gene is TRBJ1-4, the V gene TRBV10-3, with D perhaps TRBD1 (6 bases). V lost 5 bases and J 7 bases, leaving 17 bases between the germline ends. The germline V gene has CDR1 ENHRY and CDR2 SYGVKD. This CDR3 has 15 residues.

The J gene is TRBJ1-1, the V gene TRBV10-2, with 8 bases lining up with TRBD1. This CDR3 has 14 residues. J lost 5 bases, V lost 5 bases, and 7 bases had no gene match. Germline lookup yields CDR1 WSHSY and CDR2 SAAADI. CDR3 in amino acids: CASSRTGRGTEAFF. The CDR3, as DNA: TGCGCCAGCAGTCGGACAGGGAGGGGAACTGAAGCTTTCTTT.

V gene TRBV6-5 combines with J gene TRBJ1-5; D may be TRBD1 (6 bases). The CDR3 sequence is 14 residues long. CDR1 is MNHEY, CDR2 SVGAGI, per germline. V lost 6 bases, J lost 5 bases, and 14 bases lay in between. DNA for the CDR3: TGTGCCAGCAGCCTCTACGAGGGGGATCAGCCCCAGCATTTT. Its protein is CASSLYEGDQPQHF.

This chain links TRBV13 with TRBJ2-7; TRBD2 matches 9 bases. Germline trimming cut 1 base from V and 4 bases from J; bases unmatched to any gene: 8. Germline CDR1 is PRHDT and CDR2 is FYEKMQ (reference sequence). The CDR3 totals 16 residues. Here the CDR3 DNA reads TGTGCCAGCAGCTTAGAACTGCGGGGGGGCGGGTACGAGCAGTACTTC. Protein sequence: CASSLELRGGGYEQYF.

This chain links TRBV18 with TRBJ2-1, with D maybe TRBD1 (5 bases). CDR3 size: 16 residues. Germline assignment: CDR1 KGHSH and CDR2 LQKENI. Trimming pared 3 bases from V and 5 bases from J, leaving 17 bases between. In nucleotides, the CDR3 is TGTGCCAGCTCACCGGGTCCGGTACAGGCAAACAATGAGCAGTTCTTC. It codes for CASSPGPVQANNEQFF.

This clone was detected a few times. The CDR3: CASRNLGSGTEAFF. The CDR3 coding sequence is TGTGCCAGCAGAAACCTGGGGAGCGGCACTGAAGCTTTCTTT. The chain joins TRBV6-5 to TRBJ1-1; D not resolved. Germline V gives CDR1 MNHEY, CDR2 SVGAGI. The CDR3 consists of 14 residues. V lost 6 bases, J lost 4 bases, and 15 bases lay in between.

The V and J genes are TRBV2 and TRBJ1-6, with 7 nucleotides matching TRBD1. CDR3 length: 15 residues. V lost 6 bases to trimming and J lost 4 bases; unmatched junction nucleotides: 6. Germline V gene lookup returns CDR1 SNHLY and CDR2 FYNNEI. CDR3 bases: TGTGCCAGCAGGCGGGACAGCGAGTATAATTCACCCCTCCACTTT. Protein product: CASRRDSEYNSPLHF.

DNA of the CDR3: TGTGCCAGCAGCCCCGCTACGGGCACAGATACGCAGTATTTT. Translating it yields CASSPATGTDTQYF. The chain uses TRBV9 and TRBJ2-3; D remains unclear. V was cut by 4 bases and J by 1 base, with 10 bases left in between. This CDR3 is built from 14 residues. Per the germline V gene, CDR1 is SGDLS and CDR2 is YYNGEE.

J is TRBJ1-2 and V is TRBV27, with D tentatively TRBD1 (5 bases). Trimming removed 5 bases at V and 4 bases at J, with 11 bases between. The length of the CDR3 is 13 residues. Germline V lookup: CDR1 MNHEY, CDR2 SMNVEV (reference sequence). CDR3 sequence (DNA): TGTGCCAGCAGTCCTACAGGTGGCTATGGCTACACCTTC. Translation: CASSPTGGYGYTF.

CDR3 sequence reads: CSVGQGINQPQHF. As DNA, the CDR3 is TGCAGCGTTGGACAGGGGATAAATCAGCCCCAGCATTTT. The chain uses TRBV29-1 and TRBJ1-5; 8 bases map to TRBD1. The CDR3 contains 13 residues. Losses at the gene ends were 4 bases for V and 4 bases for J; bases not matched to a gene: 3. CDR1 and CDR2 from the germline V gene are SQVTM and ANQGSEA.

The V call is TRBV29-1, the J call TRBJ2-7; 9 nucleotides line up with TRBD2. Unmatched junction bases numbered 1, after V lost 4 bases and J lost 6 bases. CDR1 and CDR2 (germline): SQVTM, ANQGSEA. This CDR3 comprises 11 residues. The CDR3 sequence is CSVGLAAEQYF. In DNA, the CDR3 is TGCAGCGTTGGACTAGCGGCCGAGCAGTACTTC.

The genes are TRBV5-1 and TRBJ1-2; no clear D gene. Germline CDR1 SGHRS, CDR2 YFSETQ. V lost 6 bases to trimming and J lost 0 bases, with 18 bases between them. This CDR3 has 16 amino acids. The CDR3 DNA reads TGCGCCAGCAACCCATCGCCGGCGGGAGCTAACTATGGCTACACCTTC. This sequence encodes CASNPSPAGANYGYTF. Full variable domain (remainder filled in from reference TRBV5-1 and TRBJ1-2): KAGVTQTPRYLIKTRGQQVTLSCSPISGHRSVSWYQQTPGQGLQFLFEYFSETQRNKGNFPGRFSGRQFSNSRSEMNVSTLELGDSALYLCASNPSPAGANYGYTFGSGTRLTVV.

This clone was picked up one time. The CDR3: CASSEYRSTNEKLFF. The CDR3, as DNA: TGTGCCAGCAGTGAATACAGGTCCACTAATGAAAAACTGTTTTTT. The chain joins TRBV2 to TRBJ1-4; a weak D match, TRBD1 (5 bases). V lost 2 bases to trimming and J lost 2 bases, with 9 bases between them. Germline CDR1 SNHLY, CDR2 FYNNEI. This CDR3 has 15 residues. The full variable domain, its missing parts supplied by reference TRBV2 and TRBJ1-4, is EPEVTQTPSHQVTQMGQEVILRCVPISNHLYFYWYRQILGQKVEFLVSFYNNEISEKSEIFDDQFSVERPDGSNFTLKIRSTKLEDSAMYFCASSEYRSTNEKLFFGSGTQLSVL.

This rearrangement joins TRBV19 to TRBJ2-7; the match to TRBD1 covers 10 bases. CDR1 and CDR2 (germline): LNHDA, SQIVND (reference sequence). The CDR3 is 14 amino acids. The junction had 6 bases not matched to a gene; V was cut back by 8 bases and J by 2 bases. The CDR3 loop is CASSRGTGAYEQYF. The DNA for the CDR3 is TGTGCCAGTTCTCGTGGGACAGGGGCCTACGAGCAGTACTTC.

This sequence joins TRBV5-1 and TRBJ2-2; D is ambiguous. CDR3 length: 12 amino acids. V was cut by 6 bases and J by 3 bases, with 6 bases left in between. Germline assignment: CDR1 SGHRS and CDR2 YFSETQ. The CDR3, as DNA: TGCGCCAGCACCTCCGACACCGGGGAGCTGTTTTTT. This gives the protein CASTSDTGELFF.

The V call is TRBV7-3, the J call TRBJ1-1; D gene unclear. V dropped 5 bases and J dropped 3 bases, with 16 bases sitting between them. Germline loops: CDR1 SGHTA, CDR2 FQGTGA. This CDR3 comprises 15 residues. CDR3 nucleotides: TGTGCCAGCAGCCCCCGTCATGGGCCCTACACTGAAGCTTTCTTT. It specifies CASSPRHGPYTEAFF.

This chain links TRBV9 with TRBJ1-1, with 10 nucleotides matching TRBD1. V dropped 4 bases and J dropped 5; count of bases not matched to a gene: 11. Looked up from germline, CDR1 is SGDLS and CDR2 is YYNGEE. CDR3 length: 16 residues. CDR3 coding DNA: TGTGCCAGCAGCCCCCGACAGGGGGCGACGGTTACTGAAGCTTTCTTT. As protein: CASSPRQGATVTEAFF. Filled out from reference TRBV9 and TRBJ1-1, the complete variable domain reads DSGVTQTPKHLITATGQRVTLRCSPRSGDLSVYWYQQSLDQGLQFLIQYYNGEERAKGNILERFSAQQFPDLHSELNLSSLELGDSALYFCASSPRQGATVTEAFFGQGTRLTVV.

The V and J genes are TRBV5-1 and TRBJ2-3; possibly TRBD2 for D (6 bases). The CDR3 covers 17 residues. V lost 0 bases to trimming and J lost 1 base, with 15 bases between them. CDR1 and CDR2 from the germline V gene are SGHRS and YFSETQ. CDR3 amino acids: CASSLDYGGRGTDTQYF. The DNA of the CDR3 is TGCGCCAGCAGCTTGGACTACGGGGGTCGGGGCACAGATACGCAGTATTTT.

This chain connects TRBV13 to TRBJ2-7; TRBD2 aligns across 9 bases. In germline, CDR1 is PRHDT, CDR2 FYEKMQ (reference sequence). V was pared by 5 bases and J by 1 base, with 9 bases of the junction left unmatched. This CDR3 comprises 16 residues. The CDR3 sequence is CASSAGLAGESYEQYF. CDR3 nucleotides: TGTGCCAGCAGCGCCGGATTAGCGGGGGAATCCTACGAGCAGTACTTC. Full variable domain (missing parts from reference TRBV13 and TRBJ2-7): AAGVIQSPRHLIKEKRETATLKCYPIPRHDTVYWYQQGPGQDPQFLISFYEKMQSDKGSIPDRFSAQQFSDYHSELNMSSLELGDSALYFCASSAGLAGESYEQYFGPGTRLTVT.

V gene TRBV9 combines with J gene TRBJ2-3, with D perhaps TRBD2 (6 bases). Germline loops: CDR1 SGDLS, CDR2 YYNGEE. The CDR3 is 19 residues long. The V and J ends lost 0 bases and 2 bases respectively, with 22 bases between them. CDR3 loop: CASSVEARGLALTTDTQYF. CDR3 in DNA: TGTGCCAGCAGCGTAGAGGCCCGCGGGCTAGCGCTAACCACAGATACGCAGTATTTT.

The chain has TRBV4-1 and TRBJ2-7; a possible D gene is TRBD2 (6 bases). This CDR3 spans 15 amino acids. The ends were cut back, 0 bases at V and 2 bases at J, with 11 bases in the middle. The germline CDR1 and CDR2 sequences are MGHRA and YSYEKL. The CDR3 is CASSQDGTGAYEQYF. CDR3 sequence (DNA): TGCGCCAGCAGCCAAGACGGAACGGGGGCCTACGAGCAGTACTTC.

The chain links TRBV18 to TRBJ1-2; D possibly corresponds to TRBD1 (5 bases). This CDR3 has 16 amino acids. Germline CDR1 and CDR2: KGHSH and LQKENI. Deletions cut 6 bases from V and 4 bases from J, with 21 bases between. Here the CDR3 DNA reads TGTGCCAGCTCCCCCAACACATTGATTGGGGCCTATGGCTACACCTTC. Translation gives CASSPNTLIGAYGYTF.

The chain links TRBV30 to TRBJ1-2; D gene ambiguous. The germline CDR1 and CDR2 sequences are GTSNPN and SVGIG (reference sequence). The CDR3 has 12 amino acids. Trimming shortened V by 3 bases and J by 5 bases, and 10 bases separated the two germline ends. CDR3 DNA: TGTGCCTGGAGCTATTACCTGTATGGCTACACCTTC. Amino acid sequence: CAWSYYLYGYTF.

This chain links TRBV3-1 (or the pseudogene TRBV3-2) with TRBJ1-6; 8 bases line up with TRBD1. The J segment lost 9 bases and the V segment lost 5 bases, leaving 0 bases of the junction unmatched. CDR1 is LGHDT, CDR2 YNNKEL, per germline (reference sequence). The CDR3 is 12 amino acids. CDR3 coding DNA: TGTGCCAGCAGCGGACAGGGTTCACCCCTCCACTTT. Its protein is CASSGQGSPLHF.